One TCR beta chain is described in this entry. The target antigen is unknown. The germline gene is not matched at one end of the junction; a read error may be the cause. This specimen comes from a study of T cells in localized non-small cell lung cancer. General study results and limits: Longer overall survival was associated with a higher density of T cells in the blood. Multi-region tumor sequencing was not done, so intratumor heterogeneity could not be excluded. In adjacent lung appeared a median roughly 56 of the top 100 tumor clones.

The CDR3 has 14 residues. Germline-derived CDR1 and CDR2 are KGHSH and LQKENI. Libraries were prepared by immunoSEQ multiplex PCR; TCRdb keeps only in-frame clonotypes and omits some of them. The sample carries some 1,600 clones, about a quarter recorded once. This chain connects TRBV18 to TRBJ2-4; 14 bases agree with TRBD2. This receptor was identified in a man between 40 and 75 years old with stage I lung adenocarcinoma. The sample in question was lung tumor tissue, obtained before any cancer treatment. Here the CDR3 reads CASSPERTSGRKNF. The CDR3 DNA reads as TGTGCCAGCTCACCAGAAAGGACTAGCGGGAGGAAGAACTTC.